These 21 T cell receptor beta chains were all obtained from the same sample, sequenced in a study of blood T cells in healthy people across ages. A sample-barcoded 5' primer and a J-beta primer mix were used in a second PCR of about 7 to 12 cycles. Each CDR3 protein is one row after TCRdb ran MiXCR on the 5' RACE reads. Among approximately 780,000 distinct CDR3 sequences listed, more than 25% were seen once. These data also featured in a second study, about T cells of mothers and their children.

Sequencing input: blood. The receptors come from a boy younger than 18 in good health.

This clonotype was recorded a few times. V is TRBV27 and J is TRBJ2-7; 11 nucleotides line up with TRBD2. The V gene's germline CDR1 is MNHEY and CDR2 SMNVEV (reference sequence). The CDR3 sequence is 19 residues long. The trim removed 4 bases at V and 4 bases at J, leaving 18 bases unmatched. The CDR3 region has the DNA TGTGCCAGCAGTTCCGCCCCTACCACTAGCGGGGGATTCGGGTACGAGCAGTACTTC. Protein product: CASSSAPTTSGGFGYEQYF.

This chain joins TRBV29-1 and TRBJ1-2; 9 positions agree with TRBD1. The length of the CDR3 is 13 residues. Germline V CDR1 and CDR2: SQVTM, ANQGSEA. V was pared by 6 bases and J by 2 bases, with 4 bases of the junction left unmatched. The CDR3 DNA sequence: TGCAGCGTCAGGGGACAGGGCAACTATGGCTACACCTTC. Translated, it gives CSVRGQGNYGYTF.

The chain couples TRBV2 to TRBJ2-7; D is ambiguous. V dropped 5 bases and J dropped 2 bases, with 7 bases sitting between them. CDR3 size: 12 residues. Germline V gene lookup returns CDR1 SNHLY and CDR2 FYNNEI. The CDR3 sequence is CASSYATYEQYF. The DNA for the CDR3 is TGTGCCAGCAGTTATGCGACCTACGAGCAGTACTTC.

This clonotype has just a few counts. This sequence joins TRBV5-1 and TRBJ1-4; the D is unclear. CDR3 length: 14 residues. Germline values: CDR1 SGHRS, CDR2 YFSETQ. The V end was cut by 0 bases, the J end by 3 bases, with 6 bases between. CDR3 nucleotides: TGCGCCAGCAGCTTGGCCGGGTCTAATGAAAAACTGTTTTTT. Amino acid sequence: CASSLAGSNEKLFF.

V usage is TRBV3-1 and J usage is TRBJ2-7; D not resolved. Germline CDR1 reads LGHDT; CDR2 reads YNNKEL (reference sequence). Trimming took 1 base from V and 1 from J, leaving 8 bases between them. This CDR3 comprises 14 residues. The CDR3 here is CASSQARVSYEQYF. CDR3 in DNA: TGTGCCAGCAGCCAAGCGCGAGTTTCCTACGAGCAGTACTTC.

This rearrangement joins TRBV5-5 to TRBJ1-3; tentative D call: TRBD1 (5 bases). Germline lookup yields CDR1 SGHKS and CDR2 YYEKEE (reference sequence). V lost 2 bases, J lost 7 bases, and 13 bases lay in between. This CDR3 is built from 14 residues. CDR3 nucleotides: TGTGCCAGCAGCTTCCCCCAGGGACCCAACACCATATATTTT. Its protein is CASSFPQGPNTIYF. Supplemented by reference TRBV5-5 and TRBJ1-3, the full variable domain reads DAGVTQSPTHLIKTRGQQVTLRCSPISGHKSVSWYQQVLGQGPQFIFQYYEKEERGRGNFPDRFSARQFPNYSSELNVNALLLGDSALYLCASSFPQGPNTIYFGEGSWLTVV.

J is TRBJ1-5 and V is TRBV24-1; tentative D call: TRBD1 (5 bases). Germline V gene lookup returns CDR1 KGHDR and CDR2 SFDVKD. Trimming took 9 bases from V and 3 from J, leaving 14 bases between them. The CDR3 is made up of 14 amino acids. Here the CDR3 DNA reads TGTGCCACCGGGTATGACAGCACCAATCAGCCCCAGCATTTT. Its translation: CATGYDSTNQPQHF.

This chain uses TRBV11-1 with TRBJ2-2; D perhaps matches TRBD1 (7 bases). The CDR3 contains 20 residues. Germline loops: CDR1 SGHAT, CDR2 FQDESV (reference sequence). V was shortened by 2 bases and J by 0 bases, with 22 bases between the two germline ends. The CDR3 nucleotides are TGTGCCAGCAGCTTAAGTCGGAGGGGGCTTCAGTTCGCGAACACCGGGGAGCTGTTTTTT. Protein sequence: CASSLSRRGLQFANTGELFF. Combining the CDR3 with reference TRBV11-1 and TRBJ2-2 gives the whole variable domain EAEVAQSPRYKITEKSQAVAFWCDPISGHATLYWYRQILGQGPELLVQFQDESVVDDSQLPKDRFSAERLKGVDSTLKIQPAELGDSAMYLCASSLSRRGLQFANTGELFFGEGSRLTVL.

This chain joins TRBV27 and TRBJ2-3, with D tentatively TRBD2 (6 bases). The CDR3 runs to 17 residues. The V and J ends lost 7 bases and 0 bases respectively, with 20 bases between them. The germline CDR1 and CDR2 sequences are MNHEY and SMNVEV (reference sequence). The CDR3 here is CASIEEGRPLSTDTQYF. The CDR3 region has the DNA TGTGCCAGCATAGAGGAGGGCAGACCCCTAAGCACAGATACGCAGTATTTT.

The J gene is TRBJ1-5, the V gene TRBV12-3 or TRBV12-4, with unresolved D. The CDR3 length is 13 residues. Trimming removed 3 bases at V and 4 bases at J, with 7 bases between. The CDR3 bases are TGTGCCAGCAGTTTTCTACGTAATCAGCCCCAGCATTTT. Amino acid sequence: CASSFLRNQPQHF.

The chain has TRBV27 and TRBJ1-2, with D perhaps TRBD1 (5 bases). CDR1 MNHEY and CDR2 SMNVEV come from the germline V gene (reference sequence). V lost 6 bases and J 3 bases, leaving 14 bases between the germline ends. The CDR3 covers 14 residues. CDR3 loop: CASRRPGLDYGYTF. CDR3 in DNA: TGTGCCAGCAGAAGACCAGGGCTAGACTATGGCTACACCTTC.

Only a few counts were recorded for this clonotype. V usage is TRBV20-1 and J usage is TRBJ2-7; D unresolved. Germline V gene data show CDR1 as DFQATT and CDR2 as SNEGSKA (reference sequence). The CDR3 totals 15 residues. Trimming stripped 5 bases from V and 3 bases from J, with 20 bases between. Written as DNA, the CDR3 is TGCAGTGCTTCTAAACCGGGCTCCGCTCTCTACGAGCAGTACTTC. Encoded protein: CSASKPGSALYEQYF.

About this clonotype itself: The junction does not match germline at one end; this may be a read error. The J gene is TRBJ2-2, the V gene TRBV11-3; possibly TRBD1 for D (6 bases). The CDR3 runs to 17 residues. Germline lookup yields CDR1 SGHNT and CDR2 YENEEA. CDR3 DNA sequence: TGTGCCGGCAGCTCTCGCGACGACAGGTCGGGGCCCGGGGAGCTGTTTTTT. Translated: CAGSSRDDRSGPGELFF.

This clonotype was seen a few times. V gene TRBV11-2 combines with J gene TRBJ2-5; no definite D call. Germline-derived CDR1 and CDR2 are SGHAT and FQNNGV. Trimming took 8 bases from V and 2 from J, leaving 12 bases between them. The CDR3 covers 13 residues. This CDR3 reads CASGVPGQETQYF. CDR3 bases: TGTGCCAGCGGCGTCCCCGGACAAGAGACCCAGTACTTC.

This clonotype was found once. V is TRBV5-4 and J is TRBJ2-1, with 7 positions matching TRBD2. The J call may be faulty, since TRBJ2-5 better matches the DNA end. The CDR3 loop spans 14 amino acids. Germline values: CDR1 SGHNT, CDR2 YYREEE (reference sequence). The CDR3 is CASSPGLEGETQYF. The CDR3 DNA sequence: TGTGCCAGCAGCCCAGGACTAGAAGGCGAGACCCAGTACTTC.

This clonotype was seen more than once but under ten times. CDR3 protein: CASSLEGGRGDTQYF. In nucleotides, the CDR3 is TGTGCCAGCAGTTTAGAGGGGGGGCGTGGAGATACGCAGTATTTT. V and J are TRBV12-3 or TRBV12-4 and TRBJ2-3; D perhaps matches TRBD2 (7 bases). V was shortened by 1 base and J by 5 bases, with 13 bases between the two germline ends. This CDR3 has 15 residues.

This clonotype has just a few counts. This rearrangement joins TRBV19 to TRBJ2-1; D possibly corresponds to TRBD1 (6 bases). CDR1 is LNHDA, CDR2 SQIVND, per germline (reference sequence). Deletions cut 0 bases from V and 0 bases from J, with 15 bases between. This CDR3 is built from 18 residues. In DNA, the CDR3 is TGTGCCAGTAGTATAGAGGCACAGGGCGTTAGCTCCTACAATGAGCAGTTCTTC. It translates to CASSIEAQGVSSYNEQFF.

Remarks on this clonotype: Likely a read error: the CDR3 ends without its conserved phenylalanine or tryptophan. V gene TRBV29-1 combines with J gene TRBJ1-1; 7 nucleotides align to TRBD1. V lost 7 bases to trimming and J lost 4 bases; unmatched junction nucleotides: 9. The CDR3 has 13 residues. Germline V lookup: CDR1 SQVTM, CDR2 ANQGSEA. CDR3 in amino acids: CSAGQDLGTEAFL. CDR3 bases: TGCAGCGCAGGACAGGACCTGGGCACTGAAGCTTTCCTT.

This rearrangement joins TRBV14 to TRBJ2-5, with D unresolved. The tail of the sequence fits TRBJ2-7 better, so the J call may be wrong. CDR3 length: 11 amino acids. Germline-derived CDR1 and CDR2 are SGHDN and FVKESK. CDR3 residues: CASSHTLEQYF. In DNA, the CDR3 is TGTGCCAGCAGCCACACTCTCGAGCAGTACTTC.

This clonotype was observed a few times. This rearrangement joins TRBV5-1 to TRBJ1-1; 7 bases line up with TRBD1. Germline values: CDR1 SGHRS, CDR2 YFSETQ. The CDR3 has 14 amino acids. The junction had 7 bases not matched to a gene; V was cut back by 4 bases and J by 4 bases. CDR3 sequence: CASSREGARTEAFF. The CDR3 coding sequence is TGCGCCAGCAGCCGGGAGGGGGCTCGCACTGAAGCTTTCTTT.

The chain links TRBV21-1 to TRBJ2-7; the tabulated D call, TRBD1, remains unverified against the DNA. TRBV21-1 is a pseudogene. The CDR3 contains 17 residues. The CDR3 sequence is CASSKEREGQFYYEQYF. CDR3 DNA: TGTGCCAGCAGCAAAGAACGGGAAGGACAGTTTTACTACGAGCAGTACTTC.